Following are 31 T cell receptor beta chains from one sample sequenced in a study of T cell repertoires in cytomegalovirus infection. Which antigens these TCRs recognize remains unknown. TCRdb processed the reads anew with MiXCR; each CDR3 protein has one entry. Of fewer than 650,000 distinct CDR3 sequences in the sample, approximately 40% are singletons; the top ten hold 48%. This specimen was cultured PBMCs, taken from culture after CMV antigen stimulation. The receptors were gathered from a human donor in good health (CMV status not recorded). Some clones in this sample may be carry-over from other donors' samples.

The rearrangement links TRBV27 to TRBJ1-5; 8 bases fit TRBD1. This CDR3 spans 15 amino acids. V was pared by 5 bases and J by 6 bases, with 9 bases of the junction left unmatched. Germline V gene lookup returns CDR1 MNHEY and CDR2 SMNVEV (reference sequence). The CDR3 region has the DNA TGTGCCAGCAGTAACGGACAGGGTAACGCTCAGCCCCAGCATTTT. Its protein product is CASSNGQGNAQPQHF.

This sequence joins TRBV10-2 and TRBJ1-1; a weak D match, TRBD1 (5 bases). The germline V and J ends were trimmed by 3 bases and 3 bases, with 11 bases remaining between them. Germline CDR1 reads WSHSY; CDR2 reads SAAADI. The CDR3 sequence is 14 residues long. CDR3 loop: CASSDGTLYTEAFF. For the CDR3, the DNA is TGCGCCAGCAGTGATGGGACCCTCTACACTGAAGCTTTCTTT.

The rearrangement joins TRBV7-2 to TRBJ1-5, with D perhaps matching TRBD1 (5 bases). There are 14 residues in the CDR3. Germline V gives CDR1 SGHTA, CDR2 FQGNSA. Between the trimmed V and J ends, which lost 5 bases and 0 bases, there was a span of 8 bases. CDR3 sequence: CASSRQNSNQPQHF. CDR3 sequence (DNA): TGTGCCAGCAGCCGACAGAATAGCAATCAGCCCCAGCATTTT.

This clonotype was counted only a few times. The chain has TRBV7-9 and TRBJ2-1; 10 nucleotides agree with TRBD2. J gave up 3 bases and V 6 bases, and 8 bases lay outside the gene matches. Germline values: CDR1 SEHNR, CDR2 FQNEAQ (reference sequence). The CDR3 sequence is 16 residues long. CDR3 in amino acids: CASSKPGLAYYNEQFF. The CDR3 DNA reads as TGTGCCAGCAGTAAGCCGGGACTAGCGTACTACAATGAGCAGTTCTTC.

This clonotype was counted only a few times. The chain is built from TRBV7-2 and TRBJ1-5; D not certain. Germline-derived CDR1 and CDR2 are SGHTA and FQGNSA. V gave up 3 bases and J gave up 8 bases, with 11 bases separating them. The CDR3 runs 13 residues. This CDR3 reads CASSFDLTEPQHF. In DNA, the CDR3 is TGTGCCAGCAGCTTCGACCTGACGGAGCCCCAGCATTTT.

The sample holds a few counts of this clonotype. The chain recombines TRBV19 with TRBJ2-1; D is perhaps TRBD1 or TRBD2 (6 bases each). V dropped 3 bases and J dropped 10 bases, with 13 bases sitting between them. The CDR3 spans 13 residues. In germline, CDR1 is LNHDA, CDR2 SQIVND (reference sequence). CDR3 loop: CASSIRGLREQFF. The CDR3, as DNA: TGTGCCAGTAGTATTCGGGGGCTACGAGAGCAGTTCTTC.

V gene TRBV23-1 combines with J gene TRBJ1-5; the match to TRBD1 covers 7 bases. TRBV23-1 is noted as an ORF with a role that remains uncertain. V gave up 2 bases and J gave up 3 bases; unmatched junction bases: 4. There are 15 residues in the CDR3. Here the CDR3 DNA reads TGCGCCAGCAGTCAAGAGGGGGCCGACAATCAGCCCCAGCATTTT. This codes for CASSQEGADNQPQHF.

The rearrangement links TRBV7-2 to TRBJ1-2, with 8 nucleotides matching TRBD1. V lost 5 bases and J lost 3; bases outside the gene matches: 5. Germline-derived CDR1 and CDR2 are SGHTA and FQGNSA. The CDR3 totals 14 residues. CDR3 nucleotide sequence: TGTGCCAGCAGCCCGCCGGACAGGGACTATGGCTACACCTTC. Translated, it gives CASSPPDRDYGYTF.

This clonotype showed up just a few times. This rearrangement joins TRBV7-2 to TRBJ2-1; D call uncertain. The CDR3 has 15 amino acids. Per germline, CDR1 SGHTA and CDR2 FQGNSA. V shed 7 bases and J shed 0 bases, with 13 bases lying between them. The CDR3 DNA reads as TGTGCCAGCACCCGACCGTCTAGCTCCTACAATGAGCAGTTCTTC. Amino acids: CASTRPSSSYNEQFF.

This clonotype was counted a few times. This chain joins TRBV28 and TRBJ2-5; 7 bases agree with TRBD1. The CDR3 sequence is 13 residues long. V dropped 5 bases and J dropped 1; count of bases not matched to a gene: 1. The germline V gene has CDR1 MDHEN and CDR2 SYDVKM. DNA of the CDR3: TGTGCCAGCAGTACAGGGGCCCAAGAGACCCAGTACTTC. Translation gives CASSTGAQETQYF. Looking up the rest from reference TRBV28 and TRBJ2-5 gives the full variable domain: DVKVTQSSRYLVKRTGEKVFLECVQDMDHENMFWYRQDPGLGLRLIYFSYDVKMKEKGDIPEGYSVSREKKERFSLILESASTNQTSMYLCASSTGAQETQYFGPGTRLLVL.

This clonotype was picked up a small number of times. A clone one base away is much larger, so this may be a read error. The genes are TRBV7-8 and TRBJ2-2; D is undetermined. The germline V gene has CDR1 SGHVS and CDR2 FQNEAQ. V gave up 1 base and J gave up 2 bases, with 8 bases separating them. This CDR3 region has 15 residues. In DNA form, the CDR3 reads TGTGCCAGCAGCTTAGTAGTCCTTAACACCGGGGAGCTGTTTTTT. Protein product: CASSLVVLNTGELFF.

This rearrangement joins TRBV10-3 to TRBJ1-4; 8 bases align to TRBD1. The length of the CDR3 is 16 residues. V shed 10 bases and J 4 bases; nucleotides not matched to a gene: 14. Germline V lookup: CDR1 ENHRY, CDR2 SYGVKD. The CDR3 loop reads CATTDAGGQVNEKLFF. CDR3 sequence (DNA): TGTGCCACCACTGACGCCGGGGGACAGGTTAATGAAAAACTGTTTTTT.

This clonotype was seen a few times. V is TRBV7-2 and J is TRBJ1-2; 7 nucleotides align to TRBD1. V was clipped by 5 bases and J by 8 bases; unmatched bases: 14. This CDR3 has 15 amino acids. Germline CDR1 is SGHTA and CDR2 is FQGNSA. The CDR3 bases are TGTGCCAGCAGCCGCACAAGGGGGCGAGTAGAGGGCTACACCTTC. Translated, it gives CASSRTRGRVEGYTF.

The rearrangement uses TRBV19 and TRBJ2-2; D is perhaps TRBD2 (5 bases). The V gene lost 3 bases and the J gene lost 0 bases, with 11 bases spanning the gap. This CDR3 spans 16 amino acids. Germline CDR1 is LNHDA and CDR2 is SQIVND (reference sequence). The CDR3 reads CASSIPRRSNTGELFF. The CDR3 DNA is TGTGCCAGTAGTATCCCCAGGAGGTCGAACACCGGGGAGCTGTTTTTT.

The V call is TRBV10-3, the J call TRBJ1-2; 9 bases are shared with TRBD1. The germline V gene has CDR1 ENHRY and CDR2 SYGVKD. CDR3 length: 13 amino acids. The V and J ends lost 3 bases and 8 bases, in that order; junction bases with no gene match: 4. As DNA, the CDR3 is TGTGCCATCAGTGAACAGGGGGCGCGCGGCTACACCTTC. Encoded protein: CAISEQGARGYTF.

The chain has TRBV27 and TRBJ2-5; D is unresolved. The V and J ends lost 7 bases and 5 bases respectively, with 14 bases between them. This CDR3 has 13 amino acids. Per germline, CDR1 MNHEY and CDR2 SMNVEV (reference sequence). The CDR3 spells CASTRINGETQYF. CDR3 bases: TGTGCCAGCACCCGTATCAATGGGGAGACCCAGTACTTC.

V is TRBV20-1 and J is TRBJ2-2, with 7 bases lining up with TRBD2. J lost 6 bases, V lost 0 bases, and 1 base had no gene match. There are 13 residues in the CDR3. Germline CDR1 and CDR2: DFQATT and SNEGSKA (reference sequence). CDR3: CSARDRGAGELFF. The CDR3 nucleotides are TGCAGTGCTAGAGATCGGGGGGCCGGGGAGCTGTTTTTT.

V gene TRBV6-6 combines with J gene TRBJ2-1, with D possibly called TRBD1 or TRBD2 (7 bases each). Looked up from germline, CDR1 is MNHNY and CDR2 is SVGAGI (reference sequence). The CDR3 consists of 14 residues. Trimming took off 6 bases at V and 4 bases at J, with 13 bases between the two ends. Here the CDR3 DNA reads TGTGCCAGCAGGGGTCAGGGGGGGTACAATGAGCAGTTCTTC. As protein: CASRGQGGYNEQFF.

The rearrangement uses TRBV6-5 and TRBJ1-5; the match to TRBD1 covers 7 bases. The germline CDR1 and CDR2 sequences are MNHEY and SVGAGI. Trimming at V came to 5 bases and at J to 11 bases, leaving 12 bases not matched to a gene. The length of the CDR3 is 14 residues. DNA of the CDR3: TGTGCCAGCAGTGGACAGGAGGACACGGGGGCCCAGCATTTT. Protein product: CASSGQEDTGAQHF.

V is TRBV7-9 and J is TRBJ1-1; weak D call: TRBD1 (5 bases). Deletions cut 5 bases from V and 7 bases from J, with 11 bases between. This CDR3 has 12 residues. The germline CDR1 and CDR2 sequences are SEHNR and FQNEAQ (reference sequence). CDR3 amino acids: CASSRGRREAFF. In DNA, the CDR3 is TGTGCCAGCAGCAGGGGCCGCCGTGAAGCTTTCTTT.

The V call is TRBV4-1, the J call TRBJ2-1; 11 bases are a match to TRBD2. The CDR3 spans 17 residues. CDR1 and CDR2 from the germline V gene are MGHRA and YSYEKL. J gave up 3 bases and V 0 bases, and 4 bases lay outside the gene matches. This chain's CDR3 is CASSQDPTSGNYNEQFF. In DNA form, the CDR3 reads TGCGCCAGCAGCCAAGATCCGACTAGCGGGAACTACAATGAGCAGTTCTTC.

The rearrangement links TRBV5-6 to TRBJ1-1; weak D call: TRBD1 (6 bases). Germline V lookup: CDR1 SGHDT, CDR2 YYEEEE. The CDR3 spans 14 residues. Trimming cost V 3 bases and J 6 bases, with 15 bases left between them. The DNA of the CDR3 is TGTGCCAGCAGCTCACAGGGATTAGCGGCTGAAGCTTTCTTT. It yields the protein CASSSQGLAAEAFF.

The chain employs TRBV6-6 and TRBJ2-3, with 9 bases matching TRBD2. Per germline, CDR1 MNHNY and CDR2 SVGAGI (reference sequence). V was pared by 0 bases and J by 4 bases, with 17 bases of the junction left unmatched. The CDR3 sequence is 20 residues long. The CDR3 nucleotides are TGTGCCAGCAGTTACTCCTGGAGGACTAGCGAGGGGGCCTACCCAGATACGCAGTATTTT. The encoded protein is CASSYSWRTSEGAYPDTQYF.

The gene calls are TRBV7-2 and TRBJ2-7; maybe TRBD2 (6 bases). V gave up 4 bases and J gave up 4 bases, with 14 bases separating them. The germline V gene encodes CDR1 SGHTA and CDR2 FQGNSA. This CDR3 is built from 14 residues. CDR3 nucleotides: TGTGCCAGCAGCTCCCCCGGGACTTTTTACGAGCAGTACTTC. As protein: CASSSPGTFYEQYF.

The V and J genes are TRBV7-9 and TRBJ2-1; weak D call: TRBD2 (5 bases). The CDR3 is made up of 12 amino acids. Germline lookup yields CDR1 SEHNR and CDR2 FQNEAQ (reference sequence). V was clipped by 6 bases and J by 12 bases, with 15 bases between them. CDR3 coding DNA: TGTGCCAGCAGGGGCGGACTCTGGGTGCAGTTCTTC. Encoded protein: CASRGGLWVQFF.

The V gene is TRBV7-2, the J gene TRBJ2-1, with D maybe TRBD1 (5 bases). Trimming removed 1 base from V and 8 bases from J, with 9 bases in between. This CDR3 spans 13 amino acids. Per the germline V gene, CDR1 is SGHTA and CDR2 is FQGNSA. CDR3 nucleotide sequence: TGTGCCAGCAGCTTAGATACCAGGGATGAGCAGTTCTTC. It specifies CASSLDTRDEQFF.

In its sample, this clonotype was seen a few times. The V call is TRBV7-2, the J call TRBJ1-3, with 7 bases identical to TRBD1. V dropped 5 bases and J dropped 0; count of bases not matched to a gene: 10. Germline V gene lookup returns CDR1 SGHTA and CDR2 FQGNSA. The CDR3 is 17 amino acids. The CDR3 protein is CASSKRQGSSSGNTIYF. In DNA, the CDR3 is TGTGCCAGCAGCAAAAGACAGGGATCCTCCTCTGGAAACACCATATATTTT.

This clonotype was counted only a few times. V and J are TRBV7-6 and TRBJ2-7; 7 bases align to TRBD2. This CDR3 region has 15 residues. The junction had 6 bases not matched to a gene; V was cut back by 1 base and J by 3 bases. CDR1 SGHVS and CDR2 FNYEAQ come from the germline V gene. CDR3 protein: CASSLVSGLFYEQYF. The CDR3, as DNA: TGTGCCAGCAGCTTAGTTAGCGGGTTGTTCTACGAGCAGTACTTC.

This clonotype was picked up a small number of times. The chain employs TRBV19 and TRBJ1-2; D is unresolved. CDR1 is LNHDA and CDR2 is SQIVND in the germline V gene (reference sequence). The length of the CDR3 is 14 residues. V was clipped by 6 bases and J by 4 bases, with 15 bases between them. For the CDR3, the DNA is TGTGCCAGTAGCTTATTATTGGACCTCTATGGCTACACCTTC. Encoded protein: CASSLLLDLYGYTF.

This rearrangement joins TRBV6-5 to TRBJ2-5; D might be TRBD2 (5 bases). The CDR3 loop spans 15 amino acids. The ends were cut back, 2 bases at V and 5 bases at J, with 15 bases in the middle. Germline assignment: CDR1 MNHEY and CDR2 SVGAGI. The CDR3 nucleotides read TGTGCCAGCAGTTACAGGAGCGGCAGTCGGGAGACCCAGTACTTC. Translating gives CASSYRSGSRETQYF.

This chain uses TRBV12-3 or TRBV12-4 with TRBJ1-1; D is ambiguous. This CDR3 has 15 amino acids. The V and J ends lost 7 bases and 3 bases respectively, with 18 bases between them. CDR3 bases: TGTGCCAGCACTCCGTGGACGGGGAAGTACACTGAAGCTTTCTTT. Its translation is CASTPWTGKYTEAFF.